The 13 T cell receptor beta chains below all came from one sample that was sequenced in a study of shared clonotypes between healthy human individuals. Sequencing used immunoSEQ multiplex PCR; TCRdb keeps in-frame clones, though not all of them. The sample shows 550,000 to 850,000 clones, around 67% of them seen only once. The sample taken for sequencing was memory CD4+ T cells sorted from blood. Specified subset: CD45RA-negative fraction. The source of these receptors is a woman in her 30s in good health.

This clone showed up just a few times. V usage is TRBV5-6 and J usage is TRBJ1-2, with D perhaps TRBD1 (6 bases). The CDR3 length is 16 residues. Germline V gene data show CDR1 as SGHDT and CDR2 as YYEEEE. V dropped 4 bases and J dropped 2 bases, with 18 bases sitting between them. The CDR3 nucleotides are TGTGCCAGCAGCCCCCTGGGCACAGGGAAGAACTATGGCTACACCTTC. It translates to CASSPLGTGKNYGYTF.

The chain uses TRBV7-6 and TRBJ1-3; D is perhaps TRBD1 (5 bases). There are 15 residues in the CDR3. Germline CDR1 is SGHVS and CDR2 is FNYEAQ. Trimming stripped 5 bases from V and 0 bases from J, with 11 bases between. CDR3: CASSTQGRSGNTIYF. The CDR3, as DNA: TGTGCCAGCAGCACTCAGGGACGCTCTGGAAACACCATATATTTT.

The chain couples TRBV19 to TRBJ1-5, with no clear D. Germline CDR1 and CDR2: LNHDA and SQIVND (reference sequence). The CDR3 extends over 18 amino acids. V was clipped by 0 bases and J by 0 bases, with 15 bases between them. The CDR3: CASSIDSDLVGSNQPQHF. The CDR3 DNA sequence: TGTGCCAGTAGTATAGATAGTGACCTCGTTGGTAGCAATCAGCCCCAGCATTTT.

The rearrangement joins TRBV7-9 to TRBJ1-2, with TRBD1 identical over 8 bases. CDR3 length: 16 residues. The germline V gene encodes CDR1 SEHNR and CDR2 FQNEAQ (reference sequence). The junction had 13 bases not matched to a gene; V was cut back by 5 bases and J by 5 bases. The CDR3 coding sequence is TGTGCCAGCAGCCCGGGACAGGCGAGGGAACTTTATGGCTACACCTTC. Its protein is CASSPGQARELYGYTF.

The V call is TRBV27, the J call TRBJ1-1; D is unresolved. The CDR3 length is 16 residues. The germline V gene encodes CDR1 MNHEY and CDR2 SMNVEV (reference sequence). Trimming stripped 3 bases from V and 10 bases from J, with 24 bases between. In nucleotides, the CDR3 is TGTGCCAGCAGTTTGGTTAAGGGTTATAACTTGGCGAGAGCTTTCTTT. As protein: CASSLVKGYNLARAFF.

J is TRBJ2-6 and V is TRBV10-2; possibly TRBD1 or TRBD2 for D (5 bases each). The CDR3 consists of 18 residues. CDR1 is WSHSY, CDR2 SAAADI, per germline. V lost 4 bases and J lost 0, with 16 bases in between. The CDR3 sequence: CASSGQGVGYSGANVLTF. The CDR3 DNA follows: TGCGCCAGCAGTGGCCAGGGAGTTGGATACTCTGGGGCCAACGTCCTGACTTTC.

The rearrangement joins TRBV28 to TRBJ1-2; D is possibly TRBD1 (5 bases). The CDR3 totals 14 residues. The ends were cut back, 5 bases at V and 0 bases at J, with 10 bases in the middle. Looked up from germline, CDR1 is MDHEN and CDR2 is SYDVKM. CDR3 DNA sequence: TGTGCCAGCAGTAATTCAGGGTCTAACTATGGCTACACCTTC. This codes for CASSNSGSNYGYTF.

V usage is TRBV10-2 and J usage is TRBJ2-5; 7 positions agree with TRBD1. The CDR3 consists of 15 residues. The junction had 10 bases not matched to a gene; V was cut back by 8 bases and J by 1 base. Per the germline V gene, CDR1 is WSHSY and CDR2 is SAAADI. The CDR3 DNA is TGCGCCAGCGCCCGCGGGCAGGGGGTCCAAGAGACCCAGTACTTC. Translating gives CASARGQGVQETQYF.

The chain recombines TRBV18 with TRBJ1-1; 8 nucleotides align to TRBD1. CDR1 is KGHSH, CDR2 LQKENI, per germline. The CDR3 is made up of 16 amino acids. Trimming took 6 bases from V and 1 from J; bases not matched to a gene: 10. The CDR3 nucleotides are TGTGCCAGCTCCGGAGGACAGGGTCTGGCGAACACTGAAGCTTTCTTT. Residues: CASSGGQGLANTEAFF.

The chain uses TRBV10-3 and TRBJ2-7, with a possible D match to TRBD2 (6 bases). This CDR3 spans 17 amino acids. Trimming pared 0 bases from V and 1 base from J, leaving 16 bases between. The germline gives CDR1 ENHRY, CDR2 SYGVKD. The CDR3 nucleotides read TGTGCCATCAGTGAGTCGCCTGGCGGGACTCGATCCTACGAGCAGTACTTC. This gives the protein CAISESPGGTRSYEQYF.

The V and J genes are TRBV11-2 and TRBJ2-1, with 9 bases fitting TRBD2. Trimming removed 5 bases from V and 10 bases from J; junction bases left unmatched: 15. This CDR3 has 16 amino acids. The germline V gene encodes CDR1 SGHAT and CDR2 FQNNGV. The CDR3 reads CASSRSGGRAGDEQFF. The CDR3 bases are TGTGCCAGCAGCCGATCAGGCGGGAGGGCCGGGGACGAGCAGTTCTTC.

The chain employs TRBV6-6 and TRBJ2-7; the match to TRBD1 covers 9 bases. V gave up 6 bases and J gave up 5 bases; unmatched junction bases: 8. This CDR3 region has 14 residues. Germline CDR1 reads MNHNY; CDR2 reads SVGAGI (reference sequence). CDR3 protein: CASRGGQGVHEQYF. As DNA, the CDR3 is TGTGCCAGCAGGGGGGGACAGGGAGTCCACGAGCAGTACTTC.

A single count supports this clone. Written as DNA, the CDR3 is TGCAGCGTTGGAGCCTCTGGGGCCAACGTCCTGACTTTC. It codes for CSVGASGANVLTF. This chain links TRBV29-1 with TRBJ2-6, with unresolved D. Trimming took off 4 bases at V and 0 bases at J, with 4 bases between the two ends. CDR3 length: 13 residues. Germline loops: CDR1 SQVTM, CDR2 ANQGSEA.